This section outlines one T cell receptor beta chain sequence together with its context. Its binding antigen is unknown. No quality values exist for individual bases; no much larger clone is one base distant. The sample belongs to a study of high-grade serous ovarian cancer treatment subgroups (dated by TCRdb to about 2021). About the investigation overall: A mean of approximately 14,000 reads and approximately 7,500 unique TCR beta rearrangements per sample was generated by sequencing. The cohort comprised 30 or so patients: approximately 10 with no residual disease after primary surgery (R0), approximately 10 excellent NACT responders, and approximately 10 poor NACT responders. TCR beta repertoires were profiled in patients with high-grade serous ovarian cancer who were grouped, under a laparoscopic triage algorithm, by complete gross resection or by neoadjuvant chemotherapy response. One primary tumor sample and two metastatic tumor samples were collected from each patient, for a total of 100 or so samples. Results the study describes overall, beyond this receptor: Repertoire similarity between tumors from the same patient ranged from roughly 0.11 to 0.8, while tumors from different patients showed almost no similarity. TCR repertoire analyses were focused on CDR3, and CDR1 and CDR2 were not analyzed. Spatial information was not captured by bulk tumor TCR sequencing, so insight into HGSC tumor complexity and diversity was limited. TCR clonal relatedness correlated positively with neoantigen level and, by trend, with copy number variation and mutation load from whole-genome sequencing.

The roughly 95 tumor samples underwent high-throughput TCR profiling with ImmunoSEQ. Per the source publication's procedure: To measure repertoire diversity, the metrics used were richness (unique productive sequences), clonality, evenness and relatedness, and the Bhattacharyya coefficient was used to assess similarity between samples. A sensitivity analysis excluded TCRs with fewer than two reads and gave consistent conclusions. TCRdb's version of the immuneACCESS table is confined to in-frame rearrangements and falls short of the full clone set. An unresolved V gene accounts for under half of the shortfall where checked; the remainder is of unknown origin. For V, J and clone size, that table is used; D and trimming come from the DNA. The sample table records 3,500 to 4,500 clones; approximately 80% of these occur just once. Of the sample, about 8.2% is held by the ten largest clones. Tumor samples were obtained before definitive surgery or chemotherapy. The MD Anderson Biospecimen Extraction Resource handled genomic DNA extraction, while the MD Anderson Cancer Genomics Laboratory carried out the TCR sequencing.

The germline V gene (reference sequence) sets CDR1 to MNHNY and CDR2 to SVGAGI. Spanning cysteine to phenylalanine, the CDR3 consists of 14 amino acids. The only DNA kept is the CDR3, 42 bases in frame from the first base. The trim is 6 bases for V and 5 bases for J, with a gap of 16 bases between the germline ends. The receptor's source is a human donor with high-grade serous ovarian cancer. The chain employs TRBV6-6 and TRBJ2-5; the D gene identity is not certain. The sample was tumor tissue. The CDR3 sequence is CASSPGSKGETQYF. The nucleotide sequence is given as TGTGCCAGCAGCCCCGGGTCCAAAGGGGAGACCCAGTACTTC.